Shown below are 16 T cell receptor beta chains from a single sample sequenced in a study of regulatory T cells in long-lasting Graves disease. Time point described: newly diagnosed GD, antithyroid drugs for less than 3 months. From PBMCs, RNA was extracted and then used to make the TCR library. Through Arm-PCR of CDR3 regions and iRepertoire HTBI primers, TCR beta libraries were built. TCRdb analysed the multiplex PCR reads with MiXCR anew, one entry per CDR3 protein. The sample has a few hundred thousand distinct CDR3 sequences; 14% are singletons. These same records also appear under a second study, on T cells in Graves' hyperthyroidism and ophthalmopathy.

This material consisted of peripheral blood mononuclear cells (PBMCs), taken at new diagnosis, from a patient treated with antithyroid drugs. The receptors stem from a woman aged 45-65 years with Graves disease.

This clonotype was picked up many times. This rearrangement joins TRBV27 to TRBJ1-2, with D uncertain. Between the trimmed V and J ends, which lost 2 bases and 6 bases, there was a span of 10 bases. The CDR3 runs to 13 residues. Germline loops: CDR1 MNHEY, CDR2 SMNVEV (reference sequence). The CDR3 region has the DNA TGTGCCAGCAGTTTAAGGCCCCCTGATGGCTACACCTTC. It codes for CASSLRPPDGYTF.

In regard to this clonotype: This may arise from a read error, as a much more abundant clone is one base away. This chain links TRBV12-3 or TRBV12-4 with TRBJ2-3; 12 nucleotides match TRBD2. Judging by the DNA end, TRBJ2-7 fits better; the J call may be wrong. The CDR3 contains 17 residues. CDR3 nucleotide sequence: TGTTCCAGCAGCGCAGGGACTAGCGGGCCTACGGGCTACGAGCAGTACTTC. This translates into CSSSAGTSGPTGYEQYF.

The CDR3: CASSLGDPPYEQYF. In DNA form, the CDR3 reads TGTGCCAGCAGCTTAGGGGATCCCCCCTACGAGCAGTACTTC. The chain employs TRBV7-2 and TRBJ2-7; D is unclear. The CDR3 contains 14 residues. Trimming cost V 1 base and J 2 bases, with 9 bases left between them. Germline CDR1 is SGHTA and CDR2 is FQGNSA.

The sample holds many counts of this clonotype. This rearrangement joins TRBV3-1 to TRBJ1-1; possibly TRBD1 for D (5 bases). The V and J ends lost 4 bases and 11 bases respectively, with 17 bases between them. Looked up from germline, CDR1 is LGHDT and CDR2 is YNNKEL (reference sequence). The CDR3 has 13 residues. This CDR3 is CASSPWDGRDAFF. CDR3 bases: TGTGCCAGCAGCCCATGGGACGGCCGGGACGCTTTCTTT.

At least ten counts were recorded for this clonotype. J is TRBJ2-7 and V is TRBV6-1; 9 bases are a match to TRBD2. The CDR3 has 15 residues. V was clipped by 5 bases and J by 1 base; unmatched bases: 6. Germline CDR1 MNHNS, CDR2 SASEGT. The CDR3 spells CASSTFAGGSYEQYF. CDR3 coding DNA: TGTGCCAGCAGTACTTTTGCGGGAGGGTCCTACGAGCAGTACTTC.

The chain recombines TRBV2 with TRBJ1-2; the D is unclear. The CDR3 runs 12 residues. CDR1 is SNHLY and CDR2 is FYNNEI in the germline V gene. Trimming removed 8 bases at V and 6 bases at J, with 13 bases between. CDR3 nucleotide sequence: TGTGCCAGCTCCTGGGGAGCGGATGGCTACACCTTC. As protein: CASSWGADGYTF.

In this sample, this clonotype turned up many times. The chain has TRBV2 and TRBJ1-4; 10 nucleotides match TRBD1. Germline CDR1 reads SNHLY; CDR2 reads FYNNEI. This CDR3 has 15 residues. V shed 4 bases, J shed 7 bases, and the junction held 6 bases outside the gene matches. The CDR3 loop reads CASSVGQGNPEKLFF. CDR3 DNA sequence: TGTGCCAGCAGTGTGGGACAGGGGAACCCTGAAAAACTGTTTTTT.

On this clonotype itself: This sequence may be a read error, since a much larger clone differs from it by one base. This sequence joins TRBV11-2 and TRBJ1-5; D perhaps matches TRBD1 (6 bases). This CDR3 region has 17 residues. Germline-derived CDR1 and CDR2 are SGHAT and FQNNGV. CDR3 protein: CASSLGNTGISNQPQRF. The CDR3 DNA is TGTGCCAGCAGCTTAGGGAATACAGGGATTAGCAATCAGCCCCAGCGTTTT.

In the case of this clonotype: A much larger clone lies a single base off, so this may be a read error. The J gene is TRBJ1-3, the V gene TRBV12-3 or TRBV12-4, with a weak D call TRBD1 (5 bases). The CDR3 runs to 17 residues. V was trimmed by 8 bases and J by 0 bases, leaving 20 bases between them. This chain's CDR3 is CASGPSPLQVSGNTIYF. In DNA, the CDR3 is TGTGCCAGCGGCCCTTCTCCCCTACAGGTCTCTGGAAACACCATATATTTT.

At least ten counts were recorded for this clonotype. The DNA of the CDR3 is TGTGCCAGCAGGGACCGGAATACGGGACAAGAAAAACTGTTTTTT. As protein: CASRDRNTGQEKLFF. This chain uses TRBV2 with TRBJ1-4, with D possibly being TRBD1 (6 bases). Per germline, CDR1 SNHLY and CDR2 FYNNEI. The CDR3 length is 15 residues. The germline V and J ends were trimmed by 6 bases and 8 bases, with 19 bases remaining between them.

This clonotype was observed many times. The genes are TRBV18 and TRBJ2-5, with D unresolved. This CDR3 has 13 residues. V lost 8 bases, J lost 1 base, and 11 bases lay in between. Germline V CDR1 and CDR2: KGHSH, LQKENI. The DNA for the CDR3 is TGTGCCAGCAGCCCCCCGGGCCAAGAGACCCAGTACTTC. Translated, it gives CASSPPGQETQYF.

The gene calls are TRBV7-2 and TRBJ2-2, with D possibly TRBD2 on 6 matching bases. The CDR3 runs 16 residues. Germline V gives CDR1 SGHTA, CDR2 FQGNSA. V lost 3 bases, J lost 5 bases, and 16 bases lay in between. In nucleotides, the CDR3 is TGTGCCAGCAGCTTTGGGCGGGATGGTGCGACCGGGGAGCTGTTTTTT. This gives the protein CASSFGRDGATGELFF. The entire variable domain, with the rest obtained from reference TRBV7-2 and TRBJ2-2, is as follows: GAGVSQSPSNKVTEKGKDVELRCDPISGHTALYWYRQSLGQGLEFLIYFQGNSAPDKSGLPSDRFSAERTGGSVSTLTIQRTQQEDSAVYLCASSFGRDGATGELFFGEGSRLTVL.

This clonotype was seen ten or more times. The junction and the germline gene differ at one end; a read error may be behind it. The rearrangement links TRBV7-9 to TRBJ2-7, with 11 bases lining up with TRBD2. Germline V gene data show CDR1 as SEHNR and CDR2 as FQNEAQ (reference sequence). The CDR3 loop spans 13 amino acids. CDR3 nucleotide sequence: TGTGCCAGCAGCACCGGGACTAGCGGACTGGAATCATTC. Translated: CASSTGTSGLESF.

A remark on this clonotype: A much more abundant neighbour one base away suggests this may be a read error. V is TRBV7-9 and J is TRBJ2-7; 8 nucleotides match TRBD1. Germline assignment: CDR1 SEHNR and CDR2 FQNEAQ (reference sequence). The CDR3 is 17 amino acids. V was pared by 2 bases and J by 0 bases, with 9 bases of the junction left unmatched. The chain's CDR3 is CASSLTGQALFSYEQYF. The CDR3 region has the DNA TGTGCCAGCAGCTTAACGGGACAGGCCCTGTTCTCCTACGAGCAGTACTTC.

This clonotype was seen at least ten times. The J gene is TRBJ2-7, the V gene TRBV28, with D unclear. With 6 bases removed from V and 1 base from J, the gap between germline ends came to 13 bases. The CDR3 loop spans 14 amino acids. CDR1 is MDHEN, CDR2 SYDVKM, per germline. Here the CDR3 DNA reads TGTGCCAGCAGAGCAGGTGCTTTTTCCTACGAGCAGTACTTC. Translation gives CASRAGAFSYEQYF.

Note on this clonotype: Because the CDR3 is missing its conserved closing phenylalanine or tryptophan, this is likely a read error. The V call is TRBV5-1, the J call TRBJ2-7, with 7 positions matching TRBD2. Unmatched junction bases numbered 11, after V lost 10 bases and J lost 1 base. CDR1 is SGHRS, CDR2 YFSETQ, per germline. This CDR3 contains 14 residues. CDR3 protein: CAGTSTSDSYEQYC. CDR3 DNA sequence: TGCGCCGGCACGAGTACTAGCGATTCCTACGAGCAGTACTGC.